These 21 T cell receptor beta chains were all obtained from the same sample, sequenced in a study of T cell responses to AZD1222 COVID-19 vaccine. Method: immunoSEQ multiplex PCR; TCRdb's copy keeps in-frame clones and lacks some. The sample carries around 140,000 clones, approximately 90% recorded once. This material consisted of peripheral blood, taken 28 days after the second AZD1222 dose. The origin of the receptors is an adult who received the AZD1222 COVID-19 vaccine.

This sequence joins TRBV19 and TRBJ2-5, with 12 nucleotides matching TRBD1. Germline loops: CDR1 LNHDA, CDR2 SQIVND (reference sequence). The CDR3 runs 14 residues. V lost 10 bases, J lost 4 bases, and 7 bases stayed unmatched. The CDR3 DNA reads TGTGCCACCCGGGACAGGGGGCGCGGAGAGACCCAGTACTTC. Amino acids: CATRDRGRGETQYF.

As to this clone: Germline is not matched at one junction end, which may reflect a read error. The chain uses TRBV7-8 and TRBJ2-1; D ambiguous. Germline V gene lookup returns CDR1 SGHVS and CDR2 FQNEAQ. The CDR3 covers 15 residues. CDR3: CASRLALRSFDEQFF. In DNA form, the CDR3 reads TGTGCCAGCCGCTTGGCGCTCCGAAGTTTCGATGAGCAGTTCTTC.

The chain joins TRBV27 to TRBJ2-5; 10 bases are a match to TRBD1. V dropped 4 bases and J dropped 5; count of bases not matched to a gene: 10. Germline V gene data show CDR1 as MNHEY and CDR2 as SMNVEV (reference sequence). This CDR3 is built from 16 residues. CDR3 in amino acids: CASSSSYDRGPETQYF. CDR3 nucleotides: TGTGCCAGCAGTTCCTCCTATGACAGGGGGCCGGAGACCCAGTACTTC.

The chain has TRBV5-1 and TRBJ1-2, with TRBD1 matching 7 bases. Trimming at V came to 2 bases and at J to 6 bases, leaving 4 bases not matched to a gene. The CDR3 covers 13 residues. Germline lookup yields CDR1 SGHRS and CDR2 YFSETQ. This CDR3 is CASSLQGSDGYTF. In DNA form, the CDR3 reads TGCGCCAGCAGCTTACAGGGGTCCGATGGCTACACCTTC.

The CDR3 DNA sequence: TGCGCCAGCAGCCGGACTAGCGGAACCTACAATGAGCAGTTCTTC. Its protein product is CASSRTSGTYNEQFF. The chain carries TRBV5-1 and TRBJ2-1; 10 nucleotides match TRBD2. There are 15 residues in the CDR3. V dropped 4 bases and J dropped 2; count of bases not matched to a gene: 3. The germline CDR1 and CDR2 sequences are SGHRS and YFSETQ.

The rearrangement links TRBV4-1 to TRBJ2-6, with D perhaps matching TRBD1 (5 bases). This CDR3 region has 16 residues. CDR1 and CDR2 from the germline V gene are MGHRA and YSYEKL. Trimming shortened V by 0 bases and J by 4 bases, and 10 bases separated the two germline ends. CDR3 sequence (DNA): TGCGCCAGCAGCCAAGATTGGGGCGCCGGGGCCAACGTCCTGACTTTC. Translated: CASSQDWGAGANVLTF.

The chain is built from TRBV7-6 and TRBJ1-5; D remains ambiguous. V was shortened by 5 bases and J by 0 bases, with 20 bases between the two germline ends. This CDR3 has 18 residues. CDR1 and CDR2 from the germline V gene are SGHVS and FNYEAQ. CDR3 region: CASSPGGRNRYSNQPQHF. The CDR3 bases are TGTGCCAGCAGCCCCGGTGGCAGGAACCGGTATAGCAATCAGCCCCAGCATTTT.

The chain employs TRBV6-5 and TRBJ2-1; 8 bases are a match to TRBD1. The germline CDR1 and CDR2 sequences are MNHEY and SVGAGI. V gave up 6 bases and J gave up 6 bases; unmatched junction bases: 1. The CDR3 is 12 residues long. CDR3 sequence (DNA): TGTGCCAGCAGCGACAGGGGCAATGAGCAGTTCTTC. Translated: CASSDRGNEQFF.

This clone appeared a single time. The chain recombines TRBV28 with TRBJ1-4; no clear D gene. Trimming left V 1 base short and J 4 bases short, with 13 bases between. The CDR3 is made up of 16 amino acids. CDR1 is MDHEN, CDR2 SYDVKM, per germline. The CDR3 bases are TGTGCCAGCAGTTTATTTGGTACGGGATTTAATGAAAAACTGTTTTTT. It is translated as CASSLFGTGFNEKLFF. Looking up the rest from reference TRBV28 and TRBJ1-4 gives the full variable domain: DVKVTQSSRYLVKRTGEKVFLECVQDMDHENMFWYRQDPGLGLRLIYFSYDVKMKEKGDIPEGYSVSREKKERFSLILESASTNQTSMYLCASSLFGTGFNEKLFFGSGTQLSVL.

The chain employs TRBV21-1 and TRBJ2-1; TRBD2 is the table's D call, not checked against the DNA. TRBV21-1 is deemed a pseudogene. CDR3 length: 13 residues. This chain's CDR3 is CASSPSSYNEQFF. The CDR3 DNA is TGTGCCAGCAGCCCGAGCTCCTACAATGAGCAGTTCTTC.

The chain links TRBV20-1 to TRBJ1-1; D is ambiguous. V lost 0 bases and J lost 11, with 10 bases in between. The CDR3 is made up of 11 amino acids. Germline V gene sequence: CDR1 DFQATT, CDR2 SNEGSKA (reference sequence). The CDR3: CSARDRLRAFF. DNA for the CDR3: TGCAGTGCTAGAGACCGACTGAGGGCTTTCTTT.

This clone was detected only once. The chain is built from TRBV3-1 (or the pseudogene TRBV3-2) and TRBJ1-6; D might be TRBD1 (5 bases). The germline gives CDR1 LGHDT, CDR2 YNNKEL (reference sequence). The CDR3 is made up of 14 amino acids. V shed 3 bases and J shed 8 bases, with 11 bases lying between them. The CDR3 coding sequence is TGTGCCAGCAGCCAGGGGGTTTCTTATTCACCCCTCCACTTT. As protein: CASSQGVSYSPLHF.

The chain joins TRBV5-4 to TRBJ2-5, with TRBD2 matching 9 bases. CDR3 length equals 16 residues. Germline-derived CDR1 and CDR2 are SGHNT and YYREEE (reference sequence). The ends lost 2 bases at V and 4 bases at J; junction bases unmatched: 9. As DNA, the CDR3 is TGTGCCAGCAGCTTAGGCGAGCGGGAGGCCCCAGAGACCCAGTACTTC. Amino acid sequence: CASSLGEREAPETQYF.

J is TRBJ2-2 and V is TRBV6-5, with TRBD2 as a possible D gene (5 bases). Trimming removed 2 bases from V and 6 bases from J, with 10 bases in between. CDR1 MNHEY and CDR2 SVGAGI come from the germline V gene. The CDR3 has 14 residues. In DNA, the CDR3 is TGTGCCAGCAGTTACGCCATAGCGTCCGGGGAGCTGTTTTTT. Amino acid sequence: CASSYAIASGELFF.

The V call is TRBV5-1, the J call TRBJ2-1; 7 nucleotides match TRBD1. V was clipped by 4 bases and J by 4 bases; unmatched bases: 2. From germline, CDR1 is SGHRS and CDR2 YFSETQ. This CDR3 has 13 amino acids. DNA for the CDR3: TGCGCCAGCAGCCGGGACAGATACAATGAGCAGTTCTTC. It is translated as CASSRDRYNEQFF.

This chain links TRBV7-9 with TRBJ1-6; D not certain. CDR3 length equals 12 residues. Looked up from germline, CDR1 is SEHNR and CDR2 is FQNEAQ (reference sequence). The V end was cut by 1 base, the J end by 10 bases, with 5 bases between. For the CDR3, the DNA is TGTGCCAGCAGCTTAGTGGCCTCACCCCTCCACTTT. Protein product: CASSLVASPLHF.

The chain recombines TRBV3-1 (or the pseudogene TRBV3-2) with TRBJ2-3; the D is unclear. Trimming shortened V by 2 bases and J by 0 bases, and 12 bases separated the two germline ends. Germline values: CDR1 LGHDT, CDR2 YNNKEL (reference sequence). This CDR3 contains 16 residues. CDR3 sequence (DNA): TGTGCCAGCAGCCAAATGAGTCGTACTAGCACAGATACGCAGTATTTT. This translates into CASSQMSRTSTDTQYF.

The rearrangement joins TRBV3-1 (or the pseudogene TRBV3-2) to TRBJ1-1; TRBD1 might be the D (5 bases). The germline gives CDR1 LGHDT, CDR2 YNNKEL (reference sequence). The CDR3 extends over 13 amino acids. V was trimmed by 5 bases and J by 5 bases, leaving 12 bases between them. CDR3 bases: TGTGCCAGCAGCGACCACGGGGGGACTGAAGCTTTCTTT. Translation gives CASSDHGGTEAFF.

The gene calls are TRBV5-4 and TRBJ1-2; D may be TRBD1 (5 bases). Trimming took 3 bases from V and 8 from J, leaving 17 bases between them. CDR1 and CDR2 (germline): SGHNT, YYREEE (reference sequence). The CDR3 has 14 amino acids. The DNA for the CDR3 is TGTGCCAGCAGCTCTCCGGGACCGACGACCGGCTACACCTTC. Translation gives CASSSPGPTTGYTF.

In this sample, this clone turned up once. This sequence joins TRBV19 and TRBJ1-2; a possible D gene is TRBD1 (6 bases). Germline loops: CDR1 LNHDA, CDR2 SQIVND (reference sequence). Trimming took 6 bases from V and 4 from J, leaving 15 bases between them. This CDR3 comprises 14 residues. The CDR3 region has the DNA TGTGCCAGTAGCCTTAGAGGCAGGGGCTATGGCTACACCTTC. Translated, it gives CASSLRGRGYGYTF.

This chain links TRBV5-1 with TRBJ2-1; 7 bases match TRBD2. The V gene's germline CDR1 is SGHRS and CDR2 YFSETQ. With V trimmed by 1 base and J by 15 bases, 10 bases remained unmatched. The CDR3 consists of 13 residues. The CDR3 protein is CASSLIVSGRWFF. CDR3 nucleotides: TGCGCCAGCAGCTTGATAGTTAGCGGGCGGTGGTTCTTC.